The 20 T cell receptor beta chains in this list originate from one sample, sequenced in a study of response to subunit inactivated influenza vaccine. Each CDR3 protein gets one entry after TCRdb re-called the RT-PCR reads with MiXCR. This sample has roughly 500,000 distinct CDR3 sequences, with approximately 15% found just once. The sample in question was CD4+ T cells sorted from PBMCs, obtained around 25 months after vaccination. These receptors originate from a man in his fifties or sixties who received an inactivated influenza vaccine.

This chain joins TRBV6-2 or TRBV6-3 and TRBJ2-1; 7 bases are shared with TRBD2. The germline gives CDR1 MNHEY, CDR2 SVGEGT. The CDR3 totals 16 residues. V dropped 7 bases and J dropped 3; count of bases not matched to a gene: 12. The CDR3 DNA is TGTGCCAGCAACGAATCGGGGGGAAGCATCTACAATGAGCAGTTCTTC. Its translation is CASNESGGSIYNEQFF.

The chain uses TRBV29-1 and TRBJ1-1, with a possible D match to TRBD1 (6 bases). Looked up from germline, CDR1 is SQVTM and CDR2 is ANQGSEA. V lost 2 bases, J lost 4 bases, and 14 bases lay in between. This CDR3 contains 14 residues. CDR3 region: CSVERRGGSTEAFF. The CDR3 DNA follows: TGCAGCGTTGAACGCAGGGGAGGTTCCACTGAAGCTTTCTTT.

CDR3 protein: CSARDTALIEQFF. The CDR3 DNA reads as TGCAGTGCTAGGGACACGGCCCTTATTGAGCAGTTCTTC. V is TRBV20-1 and J is TRBJ2-1, with D maybe TRBD1 (5 bases). Per germline, CDR1 DFQATT and CDR2 SNEGSKA (reference sequence). V lost 3 bases, J lost 9 bases, and 15 bases lay in between. CDR3 size: 13 residues.

The V gene is TRBV20-1, the J gene TRBJ2-1; TRBD2 matches 8 bases. The germline V gene encodes CDR1 DFQATT and CDR2 SNEGSKA (reference sequence). This CDR3 is 15 amino acids long. J gave up 4 bases and V 2 bases, and 7 bases lay outside the gene matches. CDR3 nucleotide sequence: TGCAGTGCTAGATTAGCGGGAAGGAATTACAATGAGCAGTTCTTC. Translated, it gives CSARLAGRNYNEQFF.

This clonotype was found a few times. This chain connects TRBV12-3 or TRBV12-4 to TRBJ2-1; D not certain. This CDR3 has 11 amino acids. Trimming shortened V by 2 bases and J by 8 bases, and 4 bases separated the two germline ends. This CDR3 is CASSLKYEQFF. The CDR3 nucleotides read TGTGCCAGCAGTTTAAAGTATGAGCAGTTCTTC.

This clonotype was found a few times. This rearrangement joins TRBV5-1 to TRBJ2-1; the match to TRBD2 covers 9 bases. CDR3 length: 15 amino acids. Germline loops: CDR1 SGHRS, CDR2 YFSETQ. V dropped 2 bases and J dropped 4; count of bases not matched to a gene: 4. The CDR3 DNA follows: TGCGCCAGCAGCTTCGTAGCGGGAGTTTACAATGAGCAGTTCTTC. This encodes CASSFVAGVYNEQFF. Full variable domain (missing parts from reference TRBV5-1 and TRBJ2-1): KAGVTQTPRYLIKTRGQQVTLSCSPISGHRSVSWYQQTPGQGLQFLFEYFSETQRNKGNFPGRFSGRQFSNSRSEMNVSTLELGDSALYLCASSFVAGVYNEQFFGPGTRLTVL.

The V and J genes are TRBV18 and TRBJ2-5; 7 bases are shared with TRBD2. This CDR3 contains 15 residues. The germline CDR1 and CDR2 sequences are KGHSH and LQKENI. The V and J ends lost 3 bases and 5 bases, in that order; junction bases with no gene match: 9. CDR3 bases: TGTGCCAGCTCACCCTTACTAGCGAATCTTGAGACCCAGTACTTC. Encoded protein: CASSPLLANLETQYF.

V gene TRBV27 combines with J gene TRBJ2-3; D remains ambiguous. Between the trimmed V and J ends, which lost 7 bases and 0 bases, there was a span of 14 bases. Germline lookup yields CDR1 MNHEY and CDR2 SMNVEV (reference sequence). The CDR3 consists of 15 residues. The CDR3 sequence: CASKLGLTSTDTQYF. DNA for the CDR3: TGTGCCAGCAAGCTCGGGTTAACTAGCACAGATACGCAGTATTTT.

The chain combines TRBV6-2 or TRBV6-3 with TRBJ1-1; D gene unclear. The V end lost 6 bases, the J end lost 7 bases, and 18 bases lay between the germline ends. The CDR3 spans 14 residues. Germline CDR1 and CDR2: MNHEY and SVGEGT. Here the CDR3 reads CASSLTSGSFEAFF. The CDR3 coding sequence is TGTGCCAGCAGCCTGACATCAGGAAGCTTTGAAGCTTTCTTT.

The chain recombines TRBV19 with TRBJ1-5, with D perhaps TRBD1 (6 bases). Deletions cut 5 bases from V and 2 bases from J, with 10 bases between. CDR3 length equals 14 residues. Germline V lookup: CDR1 LNHDA, CDR2 SQIVND (reference sequence). The CDR3 spells CASSARGGNQPQHF. CDR3 nucleotides: TGTGCCAGTAGTGCCAGGGGCGGCAATCAGCCCCAGCATTTT.

The rearrangement joins TRBV4-3 to TRBJ2-3; TRBD2 matches at 13 bases. CDR3 length: 16 amino acids. Germline trimming cut 5 bases from V and 6 bases from J; bases unmatched to any gene: 8. Per germline, CDR1 LGHNA and CDR2 YSLEER. DNA of the CDR3: TGCGCCAGCAGCGCCGGGACTAGCGGGGTCCGTGATACGCAGTATTTT. Protein: CASSAGTSGVRDTQYF.

For this clonotype: The junction and the germline gene differ at one end; a read error may be behind it. The V gene is TRBV20-1, the J gene TRBJ1-1; 7 nucleotides agree with TRBD1. The CDR3 has 17 amino acids. Germline lookup yields CDR1 DFQATT and CDR2 SNEGSKA (reference sequence). The CDR3 bases are TGCTGTGCTAGAAACGATAGACAGGGCCGGGTGAACACTGAAGCTTTCTTT. Translated: CCARNDRQGRVNTEAFF.

This clonotype has more than one count but fewer than ten. The chain carries TRBV18 and TRBJ2-7, with D perhaps given as TRBD1 or TRBD2 (5 bases each). The CDR3 length is 17 residues. Trimming removed 3 bases from V and 2 bases from J, with 20 bases in between. Germline V gives CDR1 KGHSH, CDR2 LQKENI. In DNA form, the CDR3 reads TGTGCCAGCTCACCGTCGAAGCCGGGACGGCTAACCTACGAGCAGTACTTC. Amino acids: CASSPSKPGRLTYEQYF.

The chain joins TRBV9 to TRBJ2-5; 15 nucleotides agree with TRBD2. The V segment lost 3 bases and the J segment 5 bases; nucleotides outside the gene matches: 8. The germline V gene has CDR1 SGDLS and CDR2 YYNGEE. This CDR3 is 17 amino acids long. For the CDR3, the DNA is TGTGCCAGCAGCGAGGGGTGGACTAGCGGGGGGGCTGAGACCCAGTACTTC. Amino acids: CASSEGWTSGGAETQYF. The whole variable domain, filled in from reference TRBV9 and TRBJ2-5, reads DSGVTQTPKHLITATGQRVTLRCSPRSGDLSVYWYQQSLDQGLQFLIQYYNGEERAKGNILERFSAQQFPDLHSELNLSSLELGDSALYFCASSEGWTSGGAETQYFGPGTRLLVL.

There are a few counts of this clonotype. The chain combines TRBV5-1 with TRBJ2-1, with D unclear. Between the trimmed V and J ends, which lost 4 bases and 3 bases, there was a span of 17 bases. The CDR3 loop spans 16 amino acids. CDR1 is SGHRS and CDR2 is YFSETQ in the germline V gene. This CDR3 is CASSALPNPLYNEQFF. The CDR3 DNA sequence: TGCGCCAGCAGCGCCCTCCCAAACCCCCTCTACAATGAGCAGTTCTTC.

Only a few counts were recorded for this clonotype. The J gene is TRBJ1-2, the V gene TRBV6-5; 8 nucleotides align to TRBD1. Trimming cost V 0 bases and J 6 bases; bases outside gene matches: 6. The CDR3 loop spans 15 amino acids. Germline CDR1 is MNHEY and CDR2 is SVGAGI. Here the CDR3 DNA reads TGTGCCAGCAGTTACTCCCCCAGGACAGGGCATGGCTACACCTTC. This encodes CASSYSPRTGHGYTF.

The chain uses TRBV10-3 and TRBJ1-1; 7 nucleotides match TRBD1. The junction had 5 bases not matched to a gene; V was cut back by 5 bases and J by 11 bases. Germline V gene lookup returns CDR1 ENHRY and CDR2 SYGVKD. The CDR3 contains 11 residues. CDR3 loop: CAISSGGSAFF. The CDR3, as DNA: TGTGCCATCAGTTCAGGGGGTAGCGCTTTCTTT.

The table lists this clonotype with many counts. This rearrangement joins TRBV5-5 to TRBJ1-4; a weak D match, TRBD1 (5 bases). From germline, CDR1 is SGHKS and CDR2 YYEKEE (reference sequence). This CDR3 region has 14 residues. Trimming took 4 bases from V and 4 from J, leaving 11 bases between them. The DNA of the CDR3 is TGTGCCAGCAGCCGGGGCAGGGATAATGAAAAACTGTTTTTT. It specifies CASSRGRDNEKLFF. The full variable domain, in which reference TRBV5-5 and TRBJ1-4 provide the parts outside the CDR3, is DAGVTQSPTHLIKTRGQQVTLRCSPISGHKSVSWYQQVLGQGPQFIFQYYEKEERGRGNFPDRFSARQFPNYSSELNVNALLLGDSALYLCASSRGRDNEKLFFGSGTQLSVL.

V usage is TRBV10-3 and J usage is TRBJ2-1, with a weak D call TRBD1 (6 bases). The germline gives CDR1 ENHRY, CDR2 SYGVKD. This CDR3 contains 14 residues. Trimming took 3 bases from V and 7 from J, leaving 13 bases between them. CDR3 amino acids: CAISESYRENEQFF. For the CDR3, the DNA is TGTGCCATCAGTGAATCCTACAGGGAAAATGAGCAGTTCTTC.

This chain connects TRBV5-1 to TRBJ1-1; D call uncertain. This CDR3 is built from 15 residues. Deletions cut 0 bases from V and 0 bases from J, with 9 bases between. Germline loops: CDR1 SGHRS, CDR2 YFSETQ. The DNA of the CDR3 is TGCGCCAGCAGCTTGGTAGGAGCTTTGAACACTGAAGCTTTCTTT. Translation: CASSLVGALNTEAFF.